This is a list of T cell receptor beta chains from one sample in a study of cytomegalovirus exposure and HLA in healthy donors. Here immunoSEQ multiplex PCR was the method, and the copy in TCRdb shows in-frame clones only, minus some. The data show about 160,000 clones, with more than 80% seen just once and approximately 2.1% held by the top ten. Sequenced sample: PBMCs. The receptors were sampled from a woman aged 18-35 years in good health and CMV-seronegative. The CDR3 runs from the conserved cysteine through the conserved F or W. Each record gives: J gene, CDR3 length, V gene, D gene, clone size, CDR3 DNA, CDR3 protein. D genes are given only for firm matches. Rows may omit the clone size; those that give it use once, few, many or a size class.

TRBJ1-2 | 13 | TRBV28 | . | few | TGTGCCAGCAGTTTCGTACAGAACTATGGCTACACCTTC | CASSFVQNYGYTF
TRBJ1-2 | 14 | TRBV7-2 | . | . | TGTGCCAGCAGCTTAGGGGCCTCGGCGGGTGGCTACACCTTC | CASSLGASAGGYTF
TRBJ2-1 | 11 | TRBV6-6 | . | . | TGTGCCAGCACAACTACAGGGGAGCAGTTCTTC | CASTTTGEQFF
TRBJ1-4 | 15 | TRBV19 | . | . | TGTGCCAGTAGTTCCCGAGGCCGCGGGGATGAAAAACTGTTTTTT | CASSSRGRGDEKLFF
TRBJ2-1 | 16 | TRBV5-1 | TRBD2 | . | TGCGCCAGCAGCTACGGACTAGCGGGAGGAGGCAATGAGCAGTTCTTC | CASSYGLAGGGNEQFF
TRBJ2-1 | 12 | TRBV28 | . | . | TGTGCCAGCAGTCGATCACAGGGAATACAGTTCTTC | CASSRSQGIQFF
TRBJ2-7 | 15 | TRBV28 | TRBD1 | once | TGTGCCAGCAGTTCCGCCGGGACAGGGGAATACGAGCAGTACTTC | CASSSAGTGEYEQYF
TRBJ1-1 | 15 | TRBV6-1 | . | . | TGTGCCAGCAGTGAAGCAAACAGGGCATACACTGAAGCTTTCTTT | CASSEANRAYTEAFF
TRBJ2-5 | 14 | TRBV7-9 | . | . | TGTGCCAGCAGCTTTGAGGGAAACCAAGAGACCCAGTACTTC | CASSFEGNQETQYF
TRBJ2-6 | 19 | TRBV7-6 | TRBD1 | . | TGTGCCAGCAGCTTAGTGTTTGCGGGACAGGGAGCCGGGGCCAACGTCCTGACTTTC | CASSLVFAGQGAGANVLTF
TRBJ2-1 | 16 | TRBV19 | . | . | TGTGCCAGTAGTATAGCGGTTGTCGGGAGAGGGGATGAGCAGTTCTTC | CASSIAVVGRGDEQFF
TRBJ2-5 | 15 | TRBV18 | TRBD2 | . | TGTGCCAGCTCACCAGTAGCGGGGGTCCAAGAGACCCAGTACTTC | CASSPVAGVQETQYF
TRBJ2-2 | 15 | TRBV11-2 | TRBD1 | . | TGTGCCAGCAGCTTGTGGGACAGCTACACCGGGGAGCTGTTTTTT | CASSLWDSYTGELFF
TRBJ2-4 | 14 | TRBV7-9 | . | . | TGTGCCAGCAGCTTAGGCGGGGCCGGAAACATTCAGTACTTC | CASSLGGAGNIQYF
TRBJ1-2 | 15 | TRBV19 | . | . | TGTGCCAGTAGTATATCGCCAGGGATAAACTATGGCTACACCTTC | CASSISPGINYGYTF
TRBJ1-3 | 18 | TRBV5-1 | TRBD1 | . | TGCGCCAGCAGCAATATACCCTCGGGACAGCTCTCTGGAAACACCATATATTTT | CASSNIPSGQLSGNTIYF
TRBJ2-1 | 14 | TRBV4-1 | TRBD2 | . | TGCGCCAGCATCTCGACTAGCGGGAGCAATGAGCAGTTCTTC | CASISTSGSNEQFF
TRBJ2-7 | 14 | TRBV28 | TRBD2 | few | TGTGCCAGCAGTTTCCCAAGCGGGGGGTCCGAGCAGTACTTC | CASSFPSGGSEQYF
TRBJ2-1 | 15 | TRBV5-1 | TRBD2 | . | TGCGCCAGCAGCGCCGGGGGGAGCTCCTACAATGAGCAGTTCTTC | CASSAGGSSYNEQFF
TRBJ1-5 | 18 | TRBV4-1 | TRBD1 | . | TGCGCCAGCAGCCAAGAAGGCCCGCGGACAGGGGGCAATCAGCCCCAGCATTTT | CASSQEGPRTGGNQPQHF
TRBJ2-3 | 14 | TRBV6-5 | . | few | TGTGCCACCACCCGGCAGGCTAGCACAGATACGCAGTATTTT | CATTRQASTDTQYF
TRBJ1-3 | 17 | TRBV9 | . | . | TGTGCCAGCAGCGCAACCACAGGACCAGACTCTGGAAACACCATATATTTT | CASSATTGPDSGNTIYF
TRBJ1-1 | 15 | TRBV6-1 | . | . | TGTGCCAGCAGTGAAGGGGCAGAGCTGAACACTGAAGCTTTCTTT | CASSEGAELNTEAFF
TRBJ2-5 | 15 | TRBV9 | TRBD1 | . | TGTGCCAGCAGCCCGCGACAGGGGTACCAAGAGACCCAGTACTTC | CASSPRQGYQETQYF
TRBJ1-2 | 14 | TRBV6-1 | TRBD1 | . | TGTGCCAGCAGCGGCACAGGGGACGTCTATGGCTACACCTTC | CASSGTGDVYGYTF
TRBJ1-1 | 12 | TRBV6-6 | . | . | TGTGCCAGCAGTTTTCTCGACACTGAAGCTTTCTTT | CASSFLDTEAFF
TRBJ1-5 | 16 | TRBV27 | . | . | TGTGCCAGCAGTCCATCCCTCGGGGGAGGCAATCAGCCCCAGCATTTT | CASSPSLGGGNQPQHF
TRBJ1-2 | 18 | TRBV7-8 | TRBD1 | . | TGTGCCAGCAGCTTAGACGTAAGGACAGGGCTTGTAGGAAATGGCTACACCTTC | CASSLDVRTGLVGNGYTF
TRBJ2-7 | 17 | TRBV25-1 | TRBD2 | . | TGTGCCAGCAGTAATTTCCCGGGACTAGGGTTCGTCTCCGAGCAGTACTTC | CASSNFPGLGFVSEQYF
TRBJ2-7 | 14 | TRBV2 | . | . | TGTGCCACCTCCGGTCTCAGGGCCAACTACGAGCAGTACTTC | CATSGLRANYEQYF
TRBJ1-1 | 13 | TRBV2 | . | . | TGTGCCAGCGGGGACACCGTTTACACTGAAGCTTTCTTT | CASGDTVYTEAFF
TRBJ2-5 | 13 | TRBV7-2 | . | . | TGTGCCAGCAGCTTTGGGGCTGGGGAGACCCAGTACTTC | CASSFGAGETQYF
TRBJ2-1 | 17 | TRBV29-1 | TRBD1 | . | TGCAGCGTTACCCGAACAGGGGTAAATTTAGTGAGCAATGAGCAGTTCTTC | CSVTRTGVNLVSNEQFF
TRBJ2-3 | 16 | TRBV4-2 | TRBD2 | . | TGTGCCAGCAGCCAAGGGACTAGCGGCTACACAGATACGCAGTATTTT | CASSQGTSGYTDTQYF
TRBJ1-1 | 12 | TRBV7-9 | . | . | TGTGCCAGCAGCTCCTATGAGGGTGAAGCTTTCTTT | CASSSYEGEAFF
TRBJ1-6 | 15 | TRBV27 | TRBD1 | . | TGTGCCAGCAGTTTCTGGACAGGGAGCAATTCACCCCTCCACTTT | CASSFWTGSNSPLHF
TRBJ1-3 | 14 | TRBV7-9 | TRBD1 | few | TGTGCCAGCAGCTATACAGGGGGAGGAAACACCATATATTTT | CASSYTGGGNTIYF
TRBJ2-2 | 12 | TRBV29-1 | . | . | TGCAGCGTTGAACGCCGGACCGGGGAGCTGTTTTTT | CSVERRTGELFF
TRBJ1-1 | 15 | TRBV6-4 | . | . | TGTGCCAGCAGTGAAACGACAGACCCGAACACTGAAGCTTTCTTT | CASSETTDPNTEAFF
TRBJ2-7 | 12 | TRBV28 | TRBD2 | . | TGTGCCAGCAGTACGACTAGCGGGGAGCAGTACTTC | CASSTTSGEQYF
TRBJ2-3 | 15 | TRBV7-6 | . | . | TGTGCCAGCAGCCAACAGGGAATCCTCACAGATACGCAGTATTTT | CASSQQGILTDTQYF
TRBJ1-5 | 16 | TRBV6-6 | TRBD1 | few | TGTGCCAGCAGTGGACGGGAACAGGGGGGTGATCAGCCCCAGCATTTT | CASSGREQGGDQPQHF
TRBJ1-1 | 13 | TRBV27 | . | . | TGTGCCAGCACCACAGGGCCTGGCACTGAAGCTTTCTTT | CASTTGPGTEAFF
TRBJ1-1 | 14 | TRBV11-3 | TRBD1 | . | TGTGCCAGCAGCGCCACAGGGGCGGACACTGAAGCTTTCTTT | CASSATGADTEAFF
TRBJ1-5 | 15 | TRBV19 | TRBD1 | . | TGTGCCAGTAGTTCTACAGGGGGTGACAATCAGCCCCAGCATTTT | CASSSTGGDNQPQHF
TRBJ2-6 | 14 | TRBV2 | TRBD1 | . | TGTGCCAGCAGTCGGACAGGGAGGGCCAACGTCCTGACTTTC | CASSRTGRANVLTF
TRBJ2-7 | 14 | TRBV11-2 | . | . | TGTGCCAGCTCTCAGGCACTTAGCTCCTACGAGCAGTACTTC | CASSQALSSYEQYF
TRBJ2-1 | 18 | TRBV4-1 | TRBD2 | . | TGCGCCAGCAGCCAGGTCGATATGGGACTAGCGCTTTACAATGAGCAGTTCTTC | CASSQVDMGLALYNEQFF
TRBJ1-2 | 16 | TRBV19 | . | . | TGTGCCAGTAGTATAGATCCCCCTCATCGGGACTATGGCTACACCTTC | CASSIDPPHRDYGYTF